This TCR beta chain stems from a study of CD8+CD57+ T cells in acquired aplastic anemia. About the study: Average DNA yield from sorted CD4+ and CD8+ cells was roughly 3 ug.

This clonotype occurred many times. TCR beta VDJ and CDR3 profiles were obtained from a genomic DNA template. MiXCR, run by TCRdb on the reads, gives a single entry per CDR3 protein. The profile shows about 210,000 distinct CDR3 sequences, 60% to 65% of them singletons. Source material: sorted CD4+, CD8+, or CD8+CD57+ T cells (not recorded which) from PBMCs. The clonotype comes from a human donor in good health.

This chain's CDR3 is CSATAPSGLSGTDTQYF. DNA of the CDR3: TGCAGTGCCACCGCCCCTAGCGGGTTATCGGGCACAGATACGCAGTATTTT. The chain recombines TRBV20-1 with TRBJ2-3; TRBD2 matches 8 bases. V trimming: 6 bases; J trimming: 1 base; junction bases outside the gene matches: 15. Germline V gene sequence: CDR1 DFQATT, CDR2 SNEGSKA (reference sequence). The CDR3 extends over 17 amino acids.